This T cell receptor (beta chain) is drawn from a study of early T cells in non-severe SARS-CoV-2 infection. Study details: Chains stayed unpaired after sequencing of bulk RNA from unsorted whole blood.

General observations from the study: VDJdb matching skewed toward anti-spike CD8 responses, missing private and CD4 specificities.

As to this clonotype: Its target is unknown.

The germline V and J ends were trimmed by 3 bases and 6 bases, with 12 bases remaining between them. Germline V CDR1 and CDR2: DFQATT, SNEGSKA (reference sequence). The CDR3 runs 14 residues. Separate cDNA molecules each had unique molecular identifiers attached to them. MiXCR, run by TCRdb on the 5' RACE reads, gives a single entry per CDR3 protein. This table has just over 95,000 distinct CDR3 sequences, more than 9.5% appearing once. The sequencing sample was made of whole blood. The sequence was obtained from an adult who was a healthcare worker with PCR-confirmed SARS-CoV-2 infection or an uninfected control (not recorded which). The V and J genes are TRBV20-1 and TRBJ1-6; the D gene is possibly TRBD1 (6 bases). The CDR3 bases are TGCAGTGCTAGGAGGGGAGGGGGTAATTCACCCCTCCACTTT. It specifies CSARRGGGNSPLHF.